This TCR beta chain was obtained from a study of blood T cells in healthy people across ages. Study-wide findings and caveats: The study found TCR beta diversity correlated strongly with naive T cell percentage.

Healthy Caucasian individuals from Russia aged roughly 6 to 100 were enrolled as donors. To note about this clonotype: Its antigen remains unidentified.

Germline assignment: CDR1 MDHEN and CDR2 SYDVKM. V was clipped by 2 bases and J by 3 bases, with 13 bases between them. The CDR3 has 16 amino acids. Combining a sample-barcoded 5' primer with a J-beta primer mix, a second PCR ran for roughly 6 to 11 cycles. Each CDR3 protein gets one entry after TCRdb re-called the 5' RACE reads with MiXCR. Of about 900,000 distinct CDR3 sequences in the sample, roughly 50% were seen once. The source is a man aged 25 to 45 in good health. Sequencing was done on a sample of blood. The V and J genes are TRBV28 and TRBJ2-2; TRBD2 is a possible D gene (7 bases). CDR3 nucleotides: TGTGCCAGCAGTTTAGGAGGGGGGGCTTACACCGGGGAGCTGTTTTTT. This encodes CASSLGGGAYTGELFF.